These 13 T cell receptor beta chains originate from one sample sequenced in a study of siplizumab effects on memory and regulatory T cells. Using immunoSEQ multiplex PCR, the repertoire was profiled, and TCRdb retains in-frame clones only, with some absent. The sample records around 100,000 clones, less than 95% being singletons. The material sequenced was non-Treg CD4+ T cells sorted from blood. All receptors derive from a human donor in good health.

The chain joins TRBV10-3 to TRBJ2-3; 7 bases line up with TRBD2. The germline V gene has CDR1 ENHRY and CDR2 SYGVKD. V gave up 0 bases and J gave up 6 bases; unmatched junction bases: 9. The CDR3 extends over 16 amino acids. The CDR3 coding sequence is TGTGCCATCAGTGAGTCATTCGCGGGAGCTCGGGATACGCAGTATTTT. Its translation is CAISESFAGARDTQYF.

V gene TRBV9 combines with J gene TRBJ1-2, with D perhaps TRBD1 (6 bases). In germline, CDR1 is SGDLS, CDR2 YYNGEE. With 4 bases removed from V and 4 bases from J, the gap between germline ends came to 11 bases. CDR3 length equals 13 residues. CDR3 region: CASSSRGAYGYTF. The CDR3 nucleotides are TGTGCCAGCAGCAGCAGGGGAGCCTATGGCTACACCTTC.

J is TRBJ2-1 and V is TRBV27; 10 bases agree with TRBD2. Trimming cost V 6 bases and J 7 bases; bases outside gene matches: 6. The germline gives CDR1 MNHEY, CDR2 SMNVEV (reference sequence). The CDR3 is 14 amino acids. The CDR3 DNA follows: TGTGCCAGCAGGCCTGGACTAGCGGCGAATGAGCAGTTCTTC. This codes for CASRPGLAANEQFF.

The chain uses TRBV18 and TRBJ1-3, with TRBD1 matching over 9 bases. With 4 bases clipped from V and 0 bases from J, the junction kept 1 base outside the gene matches. The CDR3 contains 15 residues. From germline, CDR1 is KGHSH and CDR2 LQKENI. CDR3 bases: TGTGCCAGCTCACGGACAGGGGTCTCTGGAAACACCATATATTTT. Protein product: CASSRTGVSGNTIYF.

The rearrangement joins TRBV25-1 to TRBJ2-7, with TRBD1 matching over 7 bases. Germline V gene lookup returns CDR1 MGHDK and CDR2 SYGVNS. With 3 bases clipped from V and 0 bases from J, the junction kept 8 bases outside the gene matches. This CDR3 region has 16 residues. The DNA for the CDR3 is TGTGCCAGCAGTGACGCACCGGGACAGACCTCCTACGAGCAGTACTTC. This sequence encodes CASSDAPGQTSYEQYF.

The chain is built from TRBV28 and TRBJ1-2; D call uncertain. The V end was cut by 2 bases, the J end by 7 bases, with 11 bases between. This CDR3 has 13 amino acids. From germline, CDR1 is MDHEN and CDR2 SYDVKM. CDR3 DNA sequence: TGTGCCAGCAGTTTAATACAGACCCCTGGCTACACCTTC. Translated, it gives CASSLIQTPGYTF.

The chain joins TRBV4-2 to TRBJ2-5, with a possible D match to TRBD2 (5 bases). The CDR3 sequence is 16 residues long. Germline-derived CDR1 and CDR2 are LGHNA and YNFKEQ. Trimming cost V 1 base and J 5 bases, with 17 bases left between them. The CDR3 region has the DNA TGTGCCAGCAGCCAAGTTTTCAGTAGCGACTGGGAGACCCAGTACTTC. Translating it yields CASSQVFSSDWETQYF.

The chain is built from TRBV6-1 and TRBJ2-7; 7 bases match TRBD1. Per the germline V gene, CDR1 is MNHNS and CDR2 is SASEGT. After removal of 7 bases from V and 3 bases from J, the junction contained 6 bases not matched to a gene. The CDR3 length is 13 residues. The CDR3 region has the DNA TGTGCCAGCACTACCGGACAGGACTACGAGCAGTACTTC. It is translated as CASTTGQDYEQYF.

This chain links TRBV2 with TRBJ1-2; D gene uncertain. Germline V gene sequence: CDR1 SNHLY, CDR2 FYNNEI. The ends were cut back, 0 bases at V and 8 bases at J, with 16 bases in the middle. This CDR3 has 15 amino acids. CDR3 nucleotides: TGTGCCAGCAGTGAAGCGCCGTCGGAGGTGGCCGGCTACACCTTC. Amino acids: CASSEAPSEVAGYTF.

This chain joins TRBV21-1 and TRBJ2-7; the D segment call TRBD1 is taken from the table without a DNA check. TRBV21-1 is flagged as a pseudogene. This CDR3 contains 17 residues. The CDR3: CASRGQGAVLWSREQYF. In DNA form, the CDR3 reads TGTGCCAGCAGGGGACAGGGGGCAGTCCTATGGAGTCGGGAGCAGTACTTC.

This chain connects TRBV6-5 to TRBJ1-2, with D maybe TRBD1 (5 bases). The length of the CDR3 is 14 residues. Trimming stripped 4 bases from V and 2 bases from J, with 11 bases between. Germline V CDR1 and CDR2: MNHEY, SVGAGI. The CDR3 protein is CASSSWDGNYGYTF. The CDR3 DNA follows: TGTGCCAGCAGTTCCTGGGACGGGAACTATGGCTACACCTTC.

The V and J genes are TRBV5-6 and TRBJ1-2; D perhaps matches TRBD1 (6 bases). In germline, CDR1 is SGHDT, CDR2 YYEEEE. CDR3 length: 16 amino acids. The V end lost 4 bases, the J end lost 2 bases, and 18 bases lay between the germline ends. CDR3 in DNA: TGTGCCAGCAGCCCTGGACAGACTTATAACAACTATGGCTACACCTTC. Residues: CASSPGQTYNNYGYTF.

This rearrangement joins TRBV4-2 to TRBJ1-1; D call uncertain. This CDR3 has 16 residues. Trimming took off 0 bases at V and 2 bases at J, with 13 bases between the two ends. The germline V gene has CDR1 LGHNA and CDR2 YNFKEQ. The DNA for the CDR3 is TGTGCCAGCAGCCAAGATCGAGCCGACTATAACACTGAAGCTTTCTTT. It yields the protein CASSQDRADYNTEAFF.